These T cell receptor beta chains were read from a single sample in a study of T-cell reconstitution after alpha-beta-depleted transplantation in children. TCRdb fed the PCR reads into MiXCR, producing one record per CDR3 protein. The table has around 200,000 distinct CDR3 sequences, approximately 8% seen once; the top ten hold less than 40%. Material: PBMCs, mostly from graft donor cells, obtained 360 days after TCRalphabeta/CD19-depleted stem cell transplant. Receptor source: a male patient under 10 years old who had a stem cell transplant for acute myeloid leukemia, so the T cells may come from the graft donor. The conserved cysteine and the conserved F or W are not part of the CDR3 here. D genes are given only for firm matches. Clone size is not always given. Where it is, it says once, few, many or a class for expanded clones.

v_gene	j_gene	abundance	d_gene	CDR3aa
TRBV3-1	TRBJ2-5	NA	TRBD1	ASSPGTGGDRETQY
TRBV7-2	TRBJ1-6	NA	NA	ASSLWGAGSPLH
TRBV20-1	TRBJ2-7	many	TRBD1	SAHRDRSSYEQY
TRBV20-1	TRBJ2-1	NA	NA	SASVGVNYNEQF
TRBV12-3/TRBV12-4	TRBJ2-5	few	NA	ASKSSETQY
TRBV7-2	TRBJ2-1	NA	NA	ASSSRLGYNEQF
TRBV5-1	TRBJ2-7	many	NA	ASSPRGTYEQY
TRBV9	TRBJ2-1	NA	TRBD1	ASSVSPAGTGSYNEQF
TRBV29-1	TRBJ2-1	many	NA	SVLGAVGLSSYNEQF
TRBV2	TRBJ2-5	many	TRBD1	ASSGARTGNWETQY
TRBV12-3/TRBV12-4	TRBJ1-5	few	NA	ASSSRRGNQPQH
TRBV27	TRBJ2-1	many	TRBD2	ATAWGLAGFNEQF
TRBV4-1	TRBJ1-2	many	NA	ASSQDPHANYGYT
TRBV2	TRBJ2-7	many	TRBD1	ANQELDRVYEQY
TRBV18	TRBJ2-3	NA	TRBD2	ASSPSSGRITDTQY
TRBV29-1	TRBJ1-2	many	NA	SVDRIHGYT